The clone carrying this T cell receptor beta chain was seen a few times. Using a J-beta primer mix together with a sample-barcoded 5' primer, a second PCR was run for about 6 to 12 cycles. TCRdb ran MiXCR on the 5' RACE reads and lists one entry per CDR3 protein. The sample consists of 1 million to 1.2 million distinct CDR3 sequences, around two fifths of them appearing once. These data belong to a study of blood T cells in healthy people across ages. Whenever a sample was processed, at least 6.5 million PBMCs were isolated. Germline assignment: CDR1 SNHLY and CDR2 FYNNEI. CDR3 length: 19 amino acids. V was pared by 3 bases and J by 6 bases, with 12 bases of the junction left unmatched.

The TCR was taken from a man younger than 35 in good health. The V and J genes are TRBV2 and TRBJ2-1; 15 bases match TRBD2. Sequenced material: blood. The CDR3 spells CASSDPGTSGGLLTNEQFF. Written as DNA, the CDR3 is TGTGCCAGCAGTGATCCCGGGACTAGCGGGGGGCTGCTAACCAATGAGCAGTTCTTC.